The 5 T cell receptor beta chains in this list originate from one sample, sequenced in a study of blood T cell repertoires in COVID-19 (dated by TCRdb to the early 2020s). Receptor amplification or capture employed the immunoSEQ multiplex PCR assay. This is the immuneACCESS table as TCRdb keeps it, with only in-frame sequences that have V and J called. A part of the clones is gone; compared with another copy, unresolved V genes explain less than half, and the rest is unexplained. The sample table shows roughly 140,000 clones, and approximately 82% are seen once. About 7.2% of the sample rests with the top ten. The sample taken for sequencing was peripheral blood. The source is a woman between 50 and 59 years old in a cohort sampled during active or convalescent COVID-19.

CDR3 coding DNA: TGTGCCAGCAGCTTAGGGTTGGAGCGCGTCCTGACTTTC. Protein sequence: CASSLGLERVLTF. V gene TRBV7-2 combines with J gene TRBJ2-6; no definite D call. There are 13 residues in the CDR3. Per germline, CDR1 SGHTA and CDR2 FQGNSA. Deletions cut 1 base from V and 12 bases from J, with 10 bases between.

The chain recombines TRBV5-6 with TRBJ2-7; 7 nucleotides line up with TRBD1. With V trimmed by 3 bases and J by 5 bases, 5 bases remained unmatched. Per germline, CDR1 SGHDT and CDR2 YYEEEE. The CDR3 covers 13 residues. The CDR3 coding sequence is TGTGCCAGCAGCTCACGACAGGGCCACGAGCAGTACTTC. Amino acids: CASSSRQGHEQYF.

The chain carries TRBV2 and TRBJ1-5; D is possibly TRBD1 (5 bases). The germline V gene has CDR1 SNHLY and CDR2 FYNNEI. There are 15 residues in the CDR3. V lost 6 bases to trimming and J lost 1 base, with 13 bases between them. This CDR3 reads CASRPRVRSNQPQHF. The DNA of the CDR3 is TGTGCCAGCAGGCCCAGGGTTCGAAGCAATCAGCCCCAGCATTTT.

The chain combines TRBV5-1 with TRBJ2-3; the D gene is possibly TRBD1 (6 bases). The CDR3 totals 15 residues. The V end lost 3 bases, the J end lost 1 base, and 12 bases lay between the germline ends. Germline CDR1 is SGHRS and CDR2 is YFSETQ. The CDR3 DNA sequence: TGCGCCAGCAGCTCGCAGGGGACGGGCACAGATACGCAGTATTTT. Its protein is CASSSQGTGTDTQYF.

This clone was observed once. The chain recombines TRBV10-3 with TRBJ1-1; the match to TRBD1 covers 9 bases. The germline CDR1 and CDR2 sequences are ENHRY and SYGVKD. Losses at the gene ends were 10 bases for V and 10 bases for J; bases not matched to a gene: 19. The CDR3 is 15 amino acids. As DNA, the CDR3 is TGTGCCACGCTCTTGGCGGGACAGGGTAATACAGGAGCTTTCTTT. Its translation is CATLLAGQGNTGAFF.